This T cell receptor beta chain stems from a study of OX40 agonist ivuxolimab in advanced cancers. The assay was immunoSEQ multiplex PCR, and TCRdb's table has in-frame clones only and misses some. The repertoire holds approximately 11,000 clones, approximately 70% seen once, with roughly 12% in the top ten. General study points: Circulating CD4+ and CD8+ T cells showed clonal expansion by week 6 at 0.1 to 3.0 mg/kg.

A note on this clone: Its antigen is not known.

There are 13 residues in the CDR3. Trimming left V 10 bases short and J 4 bases short, with 16 bases between. The germline CDR1 and CDR2 sequences are MNHNY and SVGAGI (reference sequence). The chain employs TRBV6-6 and TRBJ2-5; D might be TRBD2 (5 bases). This clonotype originated in an adult with an advanced solid tumor such as melanoma, head and neck, liver or kidney cancer. The sample was CD4+ or CD8+ T cells sorted from blood, taken in a trial of the OX40 agonist ivuxolimab. The CDR3 loop reads CATQSGFGETQYF. The CDR3 nucleotides are TGTGCCACTCAGTCGGGGTTCGGAGAGACCCAGTACTTC.